The T cell receptor (beta chain) under discussion was sequenced for a study of blood T cell repertoires in COVID-19. Profiled with immunoSEQ multiplex PCR; TCRdb holds only in-frame clones, not every one. The profile covers roughly 350,000 clones, with 88% appearing a single time and more than 5.5% taken by the ten largest. V lost 9 bases, J lost 4 bases, and 7 bases stayed unmatched. There are 15 residues in the CDR3. Sequenced material: peripheral blood. The V and J genes are TRBV23-1 and TRBJ2-1; 12 nucleotides match TRBD2. TRBV23-1 qualifies as an ORF whose function is uncertain. The receptor comes from a woman in her 70s with COVID-19, enrolled during active disease. The CDR3 spells CARIETSGGYNEQFF. The CDR3 DNA is TGCGCCAGGATCGAAACTAGCGGGGGGTACAATGAGCAGTTCTTC.